This TCR beta chain was identified in a study of blood T cell repertoires in COVID-19. At the level of the study: Acute and convalescent COVID-19 specimens originated in the United States, Italy and Spain. In each case, the material was cDNA or gDNA derived from T cells, B-cell-depleted T cells, or PBMCs.

In the study's own analysis: Reference gene primers were amplified, and this amplification served to estimate nucleated cell counts. Sequenced by immunoSEQ multiplex PCR; TCRdb stores in-frame clones only, minus some. That table supplies the V and J calls and clone size; D and trimming were determined from the DNA. The sample has 200,000 to 250,000 clones; over 80% are singletons. The sample consisted of peripheral blood. This TCR came from a human donor in a cohort sampled during active COVID-19.

DNA for the CDR3: TGTGCCAGTAGCCTCCCAGCGGGACAGCCCCAGCATTTT. This codes for CASSLPAGQPQHF. The gene calls are TRBV19 and TRBJ1-5, with D unclear. Germline V lookup: CDR1 LNHDA, CDR2 SQIVND (reference sequence). The CDR3 covers 13 residues. Trimming left V 6 bases short and J 7 bases short, with 13 bases between.